This T cell receptor (beta chain) was recovered during a study of PD-L1 blockade in urothelial cancer. The overall study: Samples came from 3 weeks, at the second dose, and 6 weeks into treatment. Median blood clonality was roughly 0.078, with 75,000 to 100,000 unique TCRs. Study results and caveats: Lower pretreatment blood TCR clonality, under the median, predicted better survival, researchers reported.

Disease in patients was locally advanced or metastatic urothelial carcinoma. With regard to this clone: Antigen specificity is unknown.

The CDR3 runs 15 residues. Deletions cut 1 base from V and 5 bases from J, with 14 bases between. The germline gives CDR1 SGHNT, CDR2 YENEEA. Assay used: immunoSEQ multiplex PCR; TCRdb lists only in-frame clones, some missing. The sample holds about 84,000 clones, more than 75% seen once. The sequencing used PBMCs, collected around atezolizumab (anti-PD-L1) treatment. The source is a man aged 70 or older with urothelial cancer. The chain carries TRBV11-3 and TRBJ2-5; D is possibly TRBD2 (6 bases). The DNA of the CDR3 is TGTGCCAGCAGCTTAGCAGCGGAGGGAAGGGAGACCCAGTACTTC. Amino acid sequence: CASSLAAEGRETQYF.